A selection of T cell receptor beta chains follows, all from one sample in a study of technical replicates of blood from several donors. Here immunoSEQ multiplex PCR was the method, and the copy in TCRdb shows in-frame clones only, minus some. The sample gives about 83,000 clones, 92% of which show up once; about 0.26% is in the top ten. The sequenced sample consisted of T cells isolated from PBMCs. The receptor set was obtained from a human donor in good health. CDR3s include the opening cysteine and the closing phenylalanine or tryptophan. Each record gives: J gene, V gene, clone size, D gene, CDR3 DNA, CDR3 protein. D genes are given only for firm matches. Only part of the rows carry a size: once, few, many, or a class if the clone is expanded.

j_call: TRBJ2-7; v_call: TRBV7-3; clone_size: NA; d_call: NA; cdr3_nt: TGTGCCAGCAGCTCATACACAGGTCGCAAGTACTTC; cdr3_aa: CASSSYTGRKYF
j_call: TRBJ2-7; v_call: TRBV7-9; clone_size: once; d_call: NA; cdr3_nt: TGTGCCAGCAGCTCCCGAGCGGGTCTATCCTACGAGCAGTACTTC; cdr3_aa: CASSSRAGLSYEQYF
j_call: TRBJ2-2; v_call: TRBV27; clone_size: NA; d_call: TRBD2; cdr3_nt: TGTGCCAGCAGGGGACTAGCGGGAGACACCGGGGAGCTGTTTTTT; cdr3_aa: CASRGLAGDTGELFF
j_call: TRBJ2-3; v_call: TRBV27; clone_size: NA; d_call: TRBD1; cdr3_nt: TGTGCCAGCAGTTTTGGACAGGCAGCAGATACGCAGTATTTT; cdr3_aa: CASSFGQAADTQYF
j_call: TRBJ1-2; v_call: TRBV10-3; clone_size: NA; d_call: NA; cdr3_nt: TGTGCCATCAGTGAGTGGGACAACCCCTATGGCTACACCTTC; cdr3_aa: CAISEWDNPYGYTF
j_call: TRBJ2-7; v_call: TRBV5-1; clone_size: once; d_call: TRBD2; cdr3_nt: TGCGCCAGCCACACTGGGACTAGCTCCTACGAGCAGTACTTC; cdr3_aa: CASHTGTSSYEQYF
j_call: TRBJ2-7; v_call: TRBV2; clone_size: NA; d_call: TRBD2; cdr3_nt: TGTGCCAGCAGCGTAGCCGGGACTAGCAGCTACGAGCAGTACTTC; cdr3_aa: CASSVAGTSSYEQYF
j_call: TRBJ1-1; v_call: TRBV19; clone_size: NA; d_call: NA; cdr3_nt: TGTGCCAGTAGCCACCCCCGGGGGGACCCAGAAGCTTTCTTT; cdr3_aa: CASSHPRGDPEAFF
j_call: TRBJ2-1; v_call: TRBV5-4; clone_size: NA; d_call: TRBD2; cdr3_nt: TGTGCCAGCAGATTTCCCCGACTAGCGGGGAGGGATGAGCAGTTCTTC; cdr3_aa: CASRFPRLAGRDEQFF
j_call: TRBJ1-2; v_call: TRBV18; clone_size: NA; d_call: NA; cdr3_nt: TGTGCCAGCACCCAAGCAAGTGGCGACTACTATGGCTACACCTTC; cdr3_aa: CASTQASGDYYGYTF
j_call: TRBJ2-1; v_call: TRBV23-1; clone_size: NA; d_call: NA; cdr3_nt: TGCGCCAGCAGTCTATTTCCGGTGGCGGATAGTCCCTACAATGAGCAGTTCTTC; cdr3_aa: CASSLFPVADSPYNEQFF
j_call: TRBJ2-7; v_call: TRBV5-1; clone_size: NA; d_call: TRBD1; cdr3_nt: TGCGCCAGCAGCTTCAGGTTTATGGGGACAGGGAGTTCCGAGCAGTACTTC; cdr3_aa: CASSFRFMGTGSSEQYF
j_call: TRBJ1-5; v_call: TRBV5-5; clone_size: NA; d_call: TRBD1; cdr3_nt: TGTGCCAGCAGCGCTGTGACAGGGAACCATCAGCCCCAGCATTTT; cdr3_aa: CASSAVTGNHQPQHF
j_call: TRBJ2-5; v_call: TRBV7-2; clone_size: NA; d_call: TRBD2; cdr3_nt: TGTGCCAGCAGCTTAGGAACTAGCGTAGAGACCCAGTACTTC; cdr3_aa: CASSLGTSVETQYF
j_call: TRBJ1-6; v_call: TRBV30; clone_size: NA; d_call: NA; cdr3_nt: TGTGCCTGGAGTGTTATCCCAGGGCCTAATTCACCCCTCCACTTT; cdr3_aa: CAWSVIPGPNSPLHF
j_call: TRBJ2-2; v_call: TRBV27; clone_size: NA; d_call: TRBD2; cdr3_nt: TGTGCCAGCAGTTGGGTAGCCGGGGGGGCCGGGAACACCGGGGAGCTGTTTTTT; cdr3_aa: CASSWVAGGAGNTGELFF
j_call: TRBJ1-2; v_call: TRBV28; clone_size: NA; d_call: NA; cdr3_nt: TGTGCCAGCAGTTTAGACAGAGGCGGCTACACCTTC; cdr3_aa: CASSLDRGGYTF
j_call: TRBJ2-3; v_call: TRBV28; clone_size: NA; d_call: TRBD2; cdr3_nt: TGTGCCAGCAGTTTTTCCCTAGCGGCCACAGATACGCAGTATTTT; cdr3_aa: CASSFSLAATDTQYF
j_call: TRBJ2-2; v_call: TRBV7-7; clone_size: NA; d_call: TRBD2; cdr3_nt: TGTGCCAGCAGCTTAGTTGCGGGAGCGAACACCGGGGAGCTGTTTTTT; cdr3_aa: CASSLVAGANTGELFF
j_call: TRBJ2-1; v_call: TRBV6-1; clone_size: NA; d_call: TRBD2; cdr3_nt: TGTGCCAGCAGTGAAGTGGGCGGGGGGGCTGATGAGCAGTTCTTC; cdr3_aa: CASSEVGGGADEQFF
j_call: TRBJ1-1; v_call: TRBV19; clone_size: NA; d_call: NA; cdr3_nt: TGTGCCAGTGCGGCGGGTCGTACTGAAGCTTTCTTT; cdr3_aa: CASAAGRTEAFF
j_call: TRBJ2-7; v_call: TRBV6-5; clone_size: NA; d_call: NA; cdr3_nt: TGTGCCAGCAGCCCAGTTGGGGGCCCCTACGAGCAGTACTTC; cdr3_aa: CASSPVGGPYEQYF
j_call: TRBJ1-3; v_call: TRBV7-9; clone_size: NA; d_call: NA; cdr3_nt: TGTGCCAGCAGCTCAGGAGGACTCTCTGGAAACACCATATATTTT; cdr3_aa: CASSSGGLSGNTIYF
j_call: TRBJ1-4; v_call: TRBV6-5; clone_size: NA; d_call: TRBD1; cdr3_nt: TGTGCCAGCAGCCCTCAGGGGGGAGGTGAAAAACTGTTTTTT; cdr3_aa: CASSPQGGGEKLFF
j_call: TRBJ1-5; v_call: TRBV28; clone_size: NA; d_call: NA; cdr3_nt: TGTGCCAGCAGTTTGCGGGGCGGAAATTGGAATCAGCCCCAGCATTTT; cdr3_aa: CASSLRGGNWNQPQHF
j_call: TRBJ2-2; v_call: TRBV28; clone_size: NA; d_call: TRBD1; cdr3_nt: TGTGCCAGCAGAAATGGACAGGCGAACACCGGGGAGCTGTTTTTT; cdr3_aa: CASRNGQANTGELFF
j_call: TRBJ1-5; v_call: TRBV27; clone_size: NA; d_call: NA; cdr3_nt: TGTGCCAGCAGTTCTGGGCACGGGGTAAGGGCCCAGCATTTT; cdr3_aa: CASSSGHGVRAQHF
j_call: TRBJ2-7; v_call: TRBV7-6; clone_size: NA; d_call: TRBD2; cdr3_nt: TGTGCCAGCAGCTTAACCGGGACTAGCGGGATTAACGAGCAGTACTTC; cdr3_aa: CASSLTGTSGINEQYF
j_call: TRBJ1-5; v_call: TRBV19; clone_size: NA; d_call: NA; cdr3_nt: TGTGCCAGTAGTCCCACACGCTCTCGAGGGCCTGACCAGCCCCAGCATTTT; cdr3_aa: CASSPTRSRGPDQPQHF
j_call: TRBJ2-3; v_call: TRBV6-6; clone_size: NA; d_call: NA; cdr3_nt: TGTGCCAGCGGGCTAGCGAGCCGAGATACGCAGTATTTT; cdr3_aa: CASGLASRDTQYF
j_call: TRBJ1-2; v_call: TRBV15; clone_size: NA; d_call: NA; cdr3_nt: TGTGCCACCAGCAGAGAATCAGCAGGGAACTATGGCTACACCTTC; cdr3_aa: CATSRESAGNYGYTF
j_call: TRBJ2-1; v_call: TRBV10-1; clone_size: NA; d_call: TRBD1; cdr3_nt: TGCGCCAGCAGTGACCGGACAGGGGTGGGCTTTGTCTTC; cdr3_aa: CASSDRTGVGFVF
j_call: TRBJ2-7; v_call: TRBV6-5; clone_size: NA; d_call: NA; cdr3_nt: TGTGCCAGCAGTCCCAACTCCTACGAGCAGTACTTC; cdr3_aa: CASSPNSYEQYF
j_call: TRBJ2-1; v_call: TRBV7-9; clone_size: NA; d_call: NA; cdr3_nt: TGTGCCAGCAGCTTTAGTAGCGGTTCCTACAATGAGCAGTTCTTC; cdr3_aa: CASSFSSGSYNEQFF
j_call: TRBJ1-3; v_call: TRBV7-6; clone_size: NA; d_call: NA; cdr3_nt: TGTGCCAGCACCCTCAGCAGGGCAGGAAACACCATATATTTT; cdr3_aa: CASTLSRAGNTIYF
j_call: TRBJ2-2; v_call: TRBV12-5; clone_size: NA; d_call: NA; cdr3_nt: TGTGCTAGTGGTTTCATCCCCCCCGGGGAGCTGTTTTTT; cdr3_aa: CASGFIPPGELFF
j_call: TRBJ1-5; v_call: TRBV6-6; clone_size: few; d_call: NA; cdr3_nt: TGTGCCAGCAGGGATGCCGGGATTAGCAATCAGCCCCAGCATTTT; cdr3_aa: CASRDAGISNQPQHF
j_call: TRBJ2-7; v_call: TRBV6-1; clone_size: NA; d_call: NA; cdr3_nt: TGTGCCAGCAGTGAAGTGGGTGTGACAGAGCAGTACTTC; cdr3_aa: CASSEVGVTEQYF
j_call: TRBJ2-7; v_call: TRBV10-1; clone_size: NA; d_call: TRBD2; cdr3_nt: TGCGCCAGCAGTGAGGCTAAACTAGGCGGGAGCTTCTACGAGCAGTACTTC; cdr3_aa: CASSEAKLGGSFYEQYF
j_call: TRBJ2-1; v_call: TRBV18; clone_size: NA; d_call: TRBD2; cdr3_nt: TGTGCCAGCTCACCACCGGGACTAGCGGGCCGAACCTACAATGAGCAGTTCTTC; cdr3_aa: CASSPPGLAGRTYNEQFF
j_call: TRBJ1-1; v_call: TRBV7-9; clone_size: NA; d_call: NA; cdr3_nt: TGTGCCAGCAGCTCCCCCGCCAGAGAAGCTTTCTTT; cdr3_aa: CASSSPAREAFF
j_call: TRBJ1-2; v_call: TRBV6-5; clone_size: NA; d_call: TRBD1; cdr3_nt: TGTGCCAGCAGACCGGACAGGGGGCTACCCTATGGCTACACCTTC; cdr3_aa: CASRPDRGLPYGYTF
j_call: TRBJ2-7; v_call: TRBV7-9; clone_size: many; d_call: TRBD2; cdr3_nt: TGTGCCAGCAGCTGGTTGACTAGCGGGGGTTTCTACGAGCAGTACTTC; cdr3_aa: CASSWLTSGGFYEQYF
j_call: TRBJ1-1; v_call: TRBV11-3; clone_size: NA; d_call: NA; cdr3_nt: TGTGCCAGCAGCTCATTAAACGCCCCGAGGGCTTTCTTT; cdr3_aa: CASSSLNAPRAFF
j_call: TRBJ2-7; v_call: TRBV11-2; clone_size: NA; d_call: TRBD2; cdr3_nt: TGTGCCAGCAGCCCGACTAGCGGGGCCTACGAGCAGTACTTC; cdr3_aa: CASSPTSGAYEQYF
j_call: TRBJ2-7; v_call: TRBV4-1; clone_size: NA; d_call: TRBD2; cdr3_nt: TGCGCCAGCAGCCGACAAGCTGCTCCGGGACTAGATATCTACGAGCAGTACTTC; cdr3_aa: CASSRQAAPGLDIYEQYF
j_call: TRBJ1-5; v_call: TRBV6-6; clone_size: NA; d_call: NA; cdr3_nt: TGTGCCAGCAGTGCACAGGGAAGGGGCAATCAGCCCCAGCATTTT; cdr3_aa: CASSAQGRGNQPQHF
j_call: TRBJ1-2; v_call: TRBV6-1; clone_size: once; d_call: TRBD1; cdr3_nt: TGTGCCAGCAGTCCCGGACAGGGCCCCAACTATGGCTACACCTTC; cdr3_aa: CASSPGQGPNYGYTF